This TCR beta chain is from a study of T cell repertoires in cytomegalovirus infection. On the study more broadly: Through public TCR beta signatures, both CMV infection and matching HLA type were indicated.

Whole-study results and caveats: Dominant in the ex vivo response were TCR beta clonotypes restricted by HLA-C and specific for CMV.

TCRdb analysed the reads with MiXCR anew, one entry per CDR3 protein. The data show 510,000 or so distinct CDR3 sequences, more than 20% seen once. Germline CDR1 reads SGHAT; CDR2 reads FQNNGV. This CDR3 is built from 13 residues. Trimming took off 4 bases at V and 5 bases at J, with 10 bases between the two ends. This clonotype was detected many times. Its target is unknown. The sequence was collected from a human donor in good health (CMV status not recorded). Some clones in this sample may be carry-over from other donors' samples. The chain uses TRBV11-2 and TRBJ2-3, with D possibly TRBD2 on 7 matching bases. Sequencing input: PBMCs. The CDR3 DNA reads TGTGCCAGCAGCTCAGGGGAGGGAGATACGCAGTATTTT. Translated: CASSSGEGDTQYF.